The 7 T cell receptor beta chains below come from one sample, sequenced in a study of vaccination effects on CD4 cells after COVID-19. ViraFEST used viral peptide pools to expand antigen-specific CD4+ T cells before sequencing. Isolation of CD4+ T cells took place after nine to ten days of culture. Vaccine administered to participants consisted of two doses of either BNT162b2 or mRNA-1273. Libraries were prepared by immunoSEQ multiplex PCR; TCRdb keeps only in-frame clonotypes and omits some of them. The repertoire holds approximately 61,000 clones, with about 80% as singletons. Their recognized antigens are unknown. Sample: CD4+ T cells from PBMCs cultured with HCoV-229E spike peptides, taken after COVID-19 vaccination. The receptors were sampled from a human donor who received a COVID-19 vaccine.

This clone was observed once. The rearrangement links TRBV19 to TRBJ1-1; TRBD1 matches at 7 bases. After removal of 3 bases from V and 5 bases from J, the junction contained 6 bases not matched to a gene. The CDR3 has 14 residues. Looked up from germline, CDR1 is LNHDA and CDR2 is SQIVND (reference sequence). CDR3 sequence: CASSIDRARTEAFF. The CDR3 region has the DNA TGTGCCAGTAGTATTGACAGGGCGAGGACTGAAGCTTTCTTT.

This clone appeared a few times. The chain links TRBV14 to TRBJ2-7, with D perhaps matching TRBD2 (7 bases). Germline V CDR1 and CDR2: SGHDN, FVKESK. V was trimmed by 5 bases and J by 4 bases, leaving 15 bases between them. This CDR3 contains 14 residues. CDR3 residues: CASSTRGPPYEQYV. In DNA form, the CDR3 reads TGTGCCAGCAGCACGCGGGGGCCGCCGTACGAGCAGTACGTC.

This chain connects TRBV7-3 to TRBJ2-2, with TRBD2 matching over 7 bases. V shed 1 base and J 0 bases; nucleotides not matched to a gene: 2. This CDR3 has 16 amino acids. CDR1 and CDR2 from the germline V gene are SGHTA and FQGTGA. The CDR3 DNA sequence: TGTGCCAGCAGCTTAATGGGGGGGTCGAACACCGGGGAGCTGTTTTTT. Translated: CASSLMGGSNTGELFF.

The genes are TRBV10-3 and TRBJ2-5, with 9 bases aligning to TRBD1. The V gene end was trimmed by 2 bases and the J gene end by 5 bases; junction bases not matched to a gene: 3. CDR1 and CDR2 (germline): ENHRY, SYGVKD. This CDR3 region has 14 residues. In DNA, the CDR3 is TGTGCCATCAGTGAGACAGGGGGCTCGGAGACCCAGTACTTC. Protein: CAISETGGSETQYF.

The chain couples TRBV27 to TRBJ1-6, with D uncertain. Germline lookup yields CDR1 MNHEY and CDR2 SMNVEV (reference sequence). The CDR3 runs to 14 residues. The V end was cut by 2 bases, the J end by 7 bases, with 9 bases between. As DNA, the CDR3 is TGTGCCAGCAGTTTAAGGTGGCTGAATTCACCCCTCCACTTT. Its translation: CASSLRWLNSPLHF.

This clone was detected a few times. The chain employs TRBV6-5 and TRBJ2-7; perhaps TRBD2 as D (6 bases). The V gene lost 2 bases and the J gene lost 6 bases, with 11 bases spanning the gap. From germline, CDR1 is MNHEY and CDR2 SVGAGI. CDR3 length equals 13 residues. The CDR3 sequence is CASSYKGGGEQYV. For the CDR3, the DNA is TGTGCCAGCAGTTACAAGGGAGGCGGCGAGCAGTACGTC.

This clone was counted between two and nine times. The genes are TRBV5-1 and TRBJ2-2, with D perhaps matching TRBD1 (5 bases). Per the germline V gene, CDR1 is SGHRS and CDR2 is YFSETQ. This CDR3 is 13 amino acids long. The ends were cut back, 0 bases at V and 5 bases at J, with 5 bases in the middle. The CDR3 DNA sequence: TGCGCCAGCAGCTTGGAGGGGACCGGGGAGCTGTTTTTT. Encoded protein: CASSLEGTGELFF.